The 18 T cell receptor beta chains below come from one sample, sequenced in a study of control samples from healthy donors and cancer patients (TCRdb year 2020). Library creation used the immunoSEQ multiplex PCR assay. TCRdb took over this immuneACCESS table, retaining in-frame rearrangements with V and J assigned. Such tables are incomplete; in checked studies, under half of the missing clones stem from an unresolved V gene, and the remainder is unexplained. This sample gives some 410,000 clones in total; 90% of them show up just once. Together, the top ten hold more than 6% of the sample. The sequenced material came from PBMCs. The receptors stem from a man aged 35 to 55 with head and neck cancer.

The rearrangement joins TRBV10-3 to TRBJ2-5, with D uncertain. Germline CDR1 reads ENHRY; CDR2 reads SYGVKD. CDR3 size: 16 residues. V lost 0 bases, J lost 1 base, and 12 bases lay in between. In DNA, the CDR3 is TGTGCCATCAGTGAGTCGATCGGAGTGGGCCAAGAGACCCAGTACTTC. Protein sequence: CAISESIGVGQETQYF.

The CDR3 is CASSEAPQGGYGYTF. The DNA for the CDR3 is TGTGCCAGCAGTGAAGCACCGCAGGGAGGATATGGCTACACCTTC. The chain joins TRBV2 to TRBJ1-2, with D possibly matching TRBD1 (5 bases). CDR1 is SNHLY, CDR2 FYNNEI, per germline. This CDR3 has 15 amino acids. Trimming shortened V by 0 bases and J by 5 bases, and 13 bases separated the two germline ends.

The rearrangement uses TRBV4-1 and TRBJ2-7; a weak D match, TRBD2 (6 bases). The germline V gene has CDR1 MGHRA and CDR2 YSYEKL. Trimming removed 4 bases from V and 0 bases from J, with 16 bases in between. CDR3 length: 16 amino acids. The CDR3 region is CASSPSRSGGSYEQYF. DNA of the CDR3: TGCGCCAGCAGCCCCTCTCGTAGCGGTGGCTCCTACGAGCAGTACTTC.

The rearrangement uses TRBV6-1 and TRBJ2-7, with 9 bases fitting TRBD1. The CDR3 length is 15 residues. J gave up 3 bases and V 2 bases, and 5 bases lay outside the gene matches. The germline V gene encodes CDR1 MNHNS and CDR2 SASEGT. In DNA form, the CDR3 reads TGTGCCAGCAGTGAATTAGGGACAGGGTTCTACGAGCAGTACTTC. Amino acid sequence: CASSELGTGFYEQYF.

This clone appeared a few times. CDR3 sequence (DNA): TGTGCCGCAGGGCCCCAGCATTTT. It yields the protein CAAGPQHF. The chain combines TRBV12-3 or TRBV12-4 with TRBJ1-5, with D unclear. Trimming took off 11 bases at V and 9 bases at J, with 5 bases between the two ends. This CDR3 has 8 residues.

This clone was detected once. V and J are TRBV5-1 and TRBJ1-1; D is ambiguous. V lost 4 bases to trimming and J lost 10 bases, with 17 bases between them. The germline V gene encodes CDR1 SGHRS and CDR2 YFSETQ. The length of the CDR3 is 13 residues. The CDR3 nucleotides are TGCGCCAGCAGCCTAGAAGACCGGCGGTCAGCTTTCTTT. Translating it yields CASSLEDRRSAFF. The variable domain in full, completed from reference TRBV5-1 and TRBJ1-1, reads KAGVTQTPRYLIKTRGQQVTLSCSPISGHRSVSWYQQTPGQGLQFLFEYFSETQRNKGNFPGRFSGRQFSNSRSEMNVSTLELGDSALYLCASSLEDRRSAFFGQGTRLTVV.

This chain joins TRBV28 and TRBJ2-3, with D tentatively TRBD1 or TRBD2 (5 bases each). Trimming took off 1 base at V and 1 base at J, with 12 bases between the two ends. The CDR3 has 16 amino acids. Looked up from germline, CDR1 is MDHEN and CDR2 is SYDVKM. Written as DNA, the CDR3 is TGTGCCAGCAGTTTATTTGGGACGGAGCGCACAGATACGCAGTATTTT. It specifies CASSLFGTERTDTQYF.

The CDR3 sequence is CASRRTGIKGDGYTF. In DNA form, the CDR3 reads TGTGCCAGCAGGCGGACAGGCATCAAAGGGGATGGCTACACCTTC. V gene TRBV7-2 combines with J gene TRBJ1-2; the match to TRBD1 covers 7 bases. From germline, CDR1 is SGHTA and CDR2 FQGNSA. This CDR3 is built from 15 residues. V shed 6 bases, J shed 6 bases, and the junction held 13 bases outside the gene matches.

The chain uses TRBV5-1 and TRBJ2-3; D remains ambiguous. Germline CDR1 SGHRS, CDR2 YFSETQ. V lost 0 bases to trimming and J lost 4 bases, with 12 bases between them. This CDR3 has 15 amino acids. The CDR3: CASSLEDRTPDTQYF. In DNA, the CDR3 is TGCGCCAGCAGCTTGGAGGACCGTACCCCAGATACGCAGTATTTT.

The chain combines TRBV28 with TRBJ1-4; D might be TRBD1 (6 bases). Trimming removed 6 bases from V and 3 bases from J, with 11 bases in between. Looked up from germline, CDR1 is MDHEN and CDR2 is SYDVKM. The CDR3 covers 14 residues. The chain's CDR3 is CASRWGASNEKLFF. The CDR3 DNA sequence: TGTGCCAGCAGATGGGGGGCCTCTAATGAAAAACTGTTTTTT.

V gene TRBV28 combines with J gene TRBJ1-4; D gene unclear. The V end lost 1 base, the J end lost 8 bases, and 14 bases lay between the germline ends. This CDR3 is 15 amino acids long. Germline assignment: CDR1 MDHEN and CDR2 SYDVKM. Here the CDR3 DNA reads TGTGCCAGCAGTTTATTACGCAGGTTCGGAGAAAAACTGTTTTTT. Protein product: CASSLLRRFGEKLFF.

This clone was counted a few times. The rearrangement uses TRBV19 and TRBJ2-7; TRBD1 might be the D (6 bases). This CDR3 contains 13 residues. V was trimmed by 8 bases and J by 2 bases, leaving 13 bases between them. Germline loops: CDR1 LNHDA, CDR2 SQIVND (reference sequence). CDR3 loop: CASGGGGTYEQYF. The CDR3 DNA is TGTGCCAGTGGTGGGGGCGGAACCTACGAGCAGTACTTC.

This clone came up once. This sequence joins TRBV6-5 and TRBJ1-5; D gene ambiguous. This CDR3 region has 14 residues. Per the germline V gene, CDR1 is MNHEY and CDR2 is SVGAGI. V was shortened by 4 bases and J by 0 bases, with 7 bases between the two germline ends. CDR3 loop: CASSSLYSNQPQHF. CDR3 DNA: TGTGCCAGCAGTTCCCTTTATAGCAATCAGCCCCAGCATTTT.

This chain uses TRBV9 with TRBJ1-1; possible D gene TRBD1, 5 bases. The CDR3 runs 15 residues. CDR1 is SGDLS, CDR2 YYNGEE, per germline. V lost 2 bases and J lost 0, with 11 bases in between. The CDR3 DNA is TGTGCCAGCAGCGTGGGGCACAGTTTGAACACTGAAGCTTTCTTT. The encoded protein is CASSVGHSLNTEAFF.

This clone came up once. The V gene is TRBV28, the J gene TRBJ2-1, with TRBD2 matching over 7 bases. The CDR3 spans 16 residues. After removal of 3 bases from V and 9 bases from J, the junction contained 14 bases not matched to a gene. Looked up from germline, CDR1 is MDHEN and CDR2 is SYDVKM. The CDR3 here is CASSFWGEGGFLEQFF. The CDR3 DNA reads TGTGCCAGCAGTTTTTGGGGGGAGGGAGGGTTTCTTGAGCAGTTCTTC.

V and J are TRBV5-1 and TRBJ2-2; D call uncertain. The CDR3 runs 15 residues. Deletions cut 4 bases from V and 6 bases from J, with 16 bases between. The germline V gene encodes CDR1 SGHRS and CDR2 YFSETQ. In nucleotides, the CDR3 is TGCGCCAGCAGCCAGGACCTATCGGTCTCCGGGGAGCTGTTTTTT. Translating it yields CASSQDLSVSGELFF.

The rearrangement uses TRBV5-1 and TRBJ2-2; D possibly corresponds to TRBD2 (5 bases). This CDR3 comprises 15 residues. Trimming removed 0 bases from V and 2 bases from J, with 8 bases in between. Germline assignment: CDR1 SGHRS and CDR2 YFSETQ. CDR3 DNA sequence: TGCGCCAGCAGCTTGGCCGGAGGAAACACCGGGGAGCTGTTTTTT. Translation: CASSLAGGNTGELFF.

In this sample, this clone turned up once. This CDR3 is also generated by other DNA sequences in the sample. The rearrangement links TRBV7-2 to TRBJ2-7; D uncertain. The CDR3 covers 14 residues. Germline loops: CDR1 SGHTA, CDR2 FQGNSA. V gave up 0 bases and J gave up 0 bases, with 6 bases separating them. The CDR3 here is CASSLAGSSYEQYF. CDR3 in DNA: TGTGCCAGCAGCTTAGCTGGTAGCTCCTACGAGCAGTACTTC.